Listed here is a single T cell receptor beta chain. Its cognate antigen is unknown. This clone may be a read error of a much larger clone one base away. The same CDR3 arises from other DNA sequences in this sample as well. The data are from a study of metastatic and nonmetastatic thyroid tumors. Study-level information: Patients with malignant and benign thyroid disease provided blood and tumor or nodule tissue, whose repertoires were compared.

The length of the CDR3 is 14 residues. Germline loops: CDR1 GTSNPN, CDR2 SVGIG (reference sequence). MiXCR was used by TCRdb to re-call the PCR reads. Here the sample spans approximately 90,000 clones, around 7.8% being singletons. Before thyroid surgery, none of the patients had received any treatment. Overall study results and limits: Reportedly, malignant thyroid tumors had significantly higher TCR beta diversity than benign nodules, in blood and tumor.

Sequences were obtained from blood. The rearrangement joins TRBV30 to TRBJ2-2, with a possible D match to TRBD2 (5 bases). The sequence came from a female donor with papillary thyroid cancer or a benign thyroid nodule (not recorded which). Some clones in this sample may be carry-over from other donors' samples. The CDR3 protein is CAWSVGVNTGELFF. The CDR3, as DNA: TGTGCCTGGAGTGTTGGGGTAAACACCGGGGAGCTGTTCTTT.